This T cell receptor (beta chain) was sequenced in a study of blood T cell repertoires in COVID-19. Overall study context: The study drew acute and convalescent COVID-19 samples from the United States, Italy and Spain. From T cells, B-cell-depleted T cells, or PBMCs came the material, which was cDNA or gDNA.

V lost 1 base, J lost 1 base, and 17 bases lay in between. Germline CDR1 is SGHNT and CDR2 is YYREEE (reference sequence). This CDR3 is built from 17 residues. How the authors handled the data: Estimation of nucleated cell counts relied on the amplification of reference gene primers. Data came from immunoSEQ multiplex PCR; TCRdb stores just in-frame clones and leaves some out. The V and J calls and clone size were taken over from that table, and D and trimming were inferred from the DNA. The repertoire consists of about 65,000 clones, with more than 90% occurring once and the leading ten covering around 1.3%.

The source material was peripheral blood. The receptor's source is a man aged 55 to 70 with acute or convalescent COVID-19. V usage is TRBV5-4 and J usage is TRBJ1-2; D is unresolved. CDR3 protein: CASSLSREISLNYGYTF. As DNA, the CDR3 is TGTGCCAGCAGCTTGTCGAGGGAAATCTCACTTAACTATGGCTACACCTTC.